Following are 10 T cell receptor beta chains from one sample sequenced in a study of T-cell reconstitution after alpha-beta-depleted transplantation in children. Construction of the TCRbeta library involved unique molecular identifiers. TCRdb fed the PCR reads into MiXCR, producing one record per CDR3 protein. The sample lists around 250,000 distinct CDR3 sequences, less than 9% occurring once. The material was PBMCs, mostly from graft donor cells, obtained 180 days after TCRalphabeta/CD19-depleted stem cell transplant. The receptors stem from a male patient aged 10-17 years who had a stem cell transplant for acute lymphoblastic leukemia, so the T cells may come from the graft donor.

This clonotype was observed many times. The DNA for the CDR3 is TGTGCCAGTAGTATATCGGACGGGAAGACCCAGTACTTC. Translation: CASSISDGKTQYF. V and J are TRBV19 and TRBJ2-5; TRBD2 might be the D (5 bases). Germline V gives CDR1 LNHDA, CDR2 SQIVND (reference sequence). The CDR3 runs to 13 residues. Trimming left V 2 bases short and J 6 bases short, with 10 bases between.

This sequence joins TRBV6-1 and TRBJ2-7; D ambiguous. Germline V lookup: CDR1 MNHNS, CDR2 SASEGT. This CDR3 spans 13 amino acids. V lost 6 bases and J lost 3, with 12 bases in between. In DNA form, the CDR3 reads TGTGCCAGCAGCCTACAGTCTGACTACGAGCAGTACTTC. Encoded protein: CASSLQSDYEQYF.

This clonotype came up many times. The chain is built from TRBV5-1 and TRBJ2-5; D gene uncertain. With 2 bases removed from V and 1 base from J, the gap between germline ends came to 3 bases. Germline assignment: CDR1 SGHRS and CDR2 YFSETQ. This CDR3 contains 12 residues. The CDR3 DNA is TGCGCCAGCAGCTTTGGCCAAGAGACCCAGTACTTC. It specifies CASSFGQETQYF.

This clonotype came up many times. The genes are TRBV20-1 and TRBJ2-7, with D possibly TRBD1 on 6 matching bases. CDR1 and CDR2 from the germline V gene are DFQATT and SNEGSKA (reference sequence). V dropped 2 bases and J dropped 6 bases, with 20 bases sitting between them. This CDR3 has 15 amino acids. The CDR3 sequence is CSARSLGTRESEQYF. CDR3 coding DNA: TGCAGTGCTAGATCCCTCGGGACACGCGAGTCCGAGCAGTACTTC.

In this sample, this clonotype turned up many times. The gene calls are TRBV28 and TRBJ2-4; D gene ambiguous. The germline gives CDR1 MDHEN, CDR2 SYDVKM. V lost 5 bases to trimming and J lost 1 base, with 15 bases between them. This CDR3 contains 16 residues. For the CDR3, the DNA is TGTGCCAGCAGTAGGGATGGCAATTGGGCCAAAAACATTCAGTACTTC. As protein: CASSRDGNWAKNIQYF.

This clonotype has a count of ten or more. The chain is built from TRBV5-1 and TRBJ2-7; 9 bases agree with TRBD2. V lost 4 bases and J lost 6; bases outside the gene matches: 8. This CDR3 spans 14 amino acids. Germline V gives CDR1 SGHRS, CDR2 YFSETQ. The CDR3 reads CASSRSGRSLEQYF. The CDR3 coding sequence is TGCGCCAGCAGCCGTAGCGGGAGATCTCTCGAGCAGTACTTC.

This clonotype was observed many times. The rearrangement links TRBV12-3 or TRBV12-4 to TRBJ2-2; 7 nucleotides line up with TRBD2. J was trimmed by 2 bases and V by 5 bases; bases with no gene match: 8. This CDR3 region has 16 residues. This CDR3 reads CASSHPGTINTGELFF. Written as DNA, the CDR3 is TGTGCCAGCAGTCACCCCGGGACTATCAACACCGGGGAGCTGTTTTTT.

This clonotype was picked up many times. This sequence joins TRBV5-1 and TRBJ2-1; 9 bases line up with TRBD2. J gave up 4 bases and V 2 bases, and 4 bases lay outside the gene matches. Germline V CDR1 and CDR2: SGHRS, YFSETQ. There are 15 residues in the CDR3. CDR3 sequence: CASSFSGSGYNEQFF. The DNA for the CDR3 is TGCGCCAGCAGCTTTAGCGGGAGTGGGTACAATGAGCAGTTCTTC.

The sample holds many counts of this clonotype. V and J are TRBV9 and TRBJ2-1; 8 bases line up with TRBD2. The CDR3 is 16 residues long. The trim removed 4 bases at V and 2 bases at J, leaving 8 bases unmatched. CDR1 and CDR2 (germline): SGDLS, YYNGEE. CDR3 nucleotides: TGTGCCAGCAGCTCCCCCCGGGAGGGCCCCTACAATGAGCAGTTCTTC. It yields the protein CASSSPREGPYNEQFF.

Many counts were recorded for this clonotype. The rearrangement joins TRBV7-2 to TRBJ2-7; D is unresolved. Germline loops: CDR1 SGHTA, CDR2 FQGNSA. The CDR3 is 14 residues long. Trimming stripped 0 bases from V and 4 bases from J, with 10 bases between. The CDR3 DNA sequence: TGTGCCAGCAGCTTAGCAGTGGTCCCGTACGAGCAGTACTTC. Its translation is CASSLAVVPYEQYF.